This T cell receptor beta chain was observed in a study of blood T cell repertoires in COVID-19. Turning to the study itself: The United States, Italy and Spain provided the acute and convalescent COVID-19 samples. Sources were T cells, B-cell-depleted T cells, or PBMCs; the material itself was cDNA or gDNA.

As processed by the authors: The authors estimated nucleated cell counts from reference gene primer amplification. Profiled with immunoSEQ multiplex PCR; TCRdb holds only in-frame clones, not every one. That table gives V, J and clone size, and the DNA gave D and trimming. The sample records a few hundred thousand clones, almost 90% being singletons. The V end lost 1 base, the J end lost 6 bases, and 16 bases lay between the germline ends. Germline-derived CDR1 and CDR2 are LGHDT and YNNKEL (reference sequence). The CDR3 consists of 16 residues. This receptor was identified in a woman aged 55 to 70 with COVID-19, enrolled during active disease. Material: peripheral blood. The chain uses TRBV3-1 (or the pseudogene TRBV3-2) and TRBJ1-5; tentative D call: TRBD1 (5 bases). The CDR3 region is CASSQGPGGAVQPQHF. The CDR3 nucleotides read TGTGCCAGCAGCCAAGGTCCGGGAGGGGCCGTTCAGCCCCAGCATTTT.